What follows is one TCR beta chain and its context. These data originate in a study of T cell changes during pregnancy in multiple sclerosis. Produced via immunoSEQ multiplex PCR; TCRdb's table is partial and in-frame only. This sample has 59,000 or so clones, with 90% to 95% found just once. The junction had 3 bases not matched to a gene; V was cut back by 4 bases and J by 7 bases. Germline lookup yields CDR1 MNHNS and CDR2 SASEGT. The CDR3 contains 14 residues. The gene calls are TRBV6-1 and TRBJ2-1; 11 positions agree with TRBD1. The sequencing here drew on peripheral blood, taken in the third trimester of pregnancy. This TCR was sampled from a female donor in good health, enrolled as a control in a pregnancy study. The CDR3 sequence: CASSGGQGGNEQFF. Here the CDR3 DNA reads TGTGCCAGCAGTGGGGGACAGGGGGGGAATGAGCAGTTCTTC.